One and the same sample provided the 25 T cell receptor beta chains below, sequenced in a study of Ad26.COV2.S vaccination and SARS-CoV-2 variants. Generated by immunoSEQ multiplex PCR, the TCRdb table keeps only in-frame clones and is missing some. The table has fewer than 400,000 clones, around 84% seen once. As for treatment: roughly 20 received Ad26.COV2.S at low or high dose, single or two shots; about five received placebo; per-sample allocation not given. Repertoires come from day 63 after the first vaccine or placebo injection. This material consisted of peripheral blood, taken in a trial of Ad26.COV2.S vaccine versus placebo. The receptors derive from a person between 18 and 60 years old who received the Ad26.COV2.S COVID-19 vaccine or a placebo.

The rearrangement links TRBV29-1 to TRBJ2-1; weak D call: TRBD2 (5 bases). V was trimmed by 7 bases and J by 3 bases, leaving 7 bases between them. The germline V gene encodes CDR1 SQVTM and CDR2 ANQGSEA. The CDR3 extends over 11 amino acids. The CDR3 loop is CSGRDYNEQFF. The CDR3 nucleotides read TGCAGCGGCCGGGACTACAATGAGCAGTTCTTC.

The genes are TRBV2 and TRBJ1-4; TRBD1 matches at 7 bases. Germline CDR1 is SNHLY and CDR2 is FYNNEI. V was pared by 2 bases and J by 7 bases, with 1 base of the junction left unmatched. This CDR3 contains 13 residues. The CDR3 coding sequence is TGTGCCAGCAGTGAAAGGGGGCGTGAAAAACTGTTTTTT. Translating gives CASSERGREKLFF.

The V and J genes are TRBV11-2 and TRBJ1-3; D ambiguous. The germline V gene has CDR1 SGHAT and CDR2 FQNNGV. The CDR3 has 13 residues. Trimming took off 1 base at V and 4 bases at J, with 5 bases between the two ends. Written as DNA, the CDR3 is TGTGCCAGCAGCTTAGTTTTGGGAAACACCATATATTTT. This sequence encodes CASSLVLGNTIYF.

The chain links TRBV18 to TRBJ2-1; tentatively, D is TRBD1 or TRBD2 (5 bases each). Looked up from germline, CDR1 is KGHSH and CDR2 is LQKENI. V was cut by 3 bases and J by 0 bases, with 12 bases left in between. The CDR3 is 16 amino acids. CDR3 DNA: TGTGCCAGCTCACCCGGGACGGACGTCTCCTACAATGAGCAGTTCTTC. As protein: CASSPGTDVSYNEQFF. The variable domain in full, with the rest retrieved from reference TRBV18 and TRBJ2-1, is NAGVMQNPRHLVRRRGQEARLRCSPMKGHSHVYWYRQLPEEGLKFMVYLQKENIIDESGMPKERFSAEFPKEGPSILRIQQVVRGDSAAYFCASSPGTDVSYNEQFFGPGTRLTVL.

V is TRBV6-5 and J is TRBJ2-3; D is possibly TRBD1 (6 bases). V lost 4 bases and J 11 bases, leaving 13 bases between the germline ends. Per germline, CDR1 MNHEY and CDR2 SVGAGI. The CDR3 covers 12 residues. The CDR3 coding sequence is TGTGCCAGCAGTTTGCCACAGGGAAGGCAGTATTTT. It yields the protein CASSLPQGRQYF.

This sequence joins TRBV5-1 and TRBJ1-2; possibly TRBD1 for D (5 bases). Trimming cost V 10 bases and J 7 bases, with 17 bases left between them. Germline V lookup: CDR1 SGHRS, CDR2 YFSETQ. The CDR3 covers 12 residues. CDR3 sequence: CASSRDGRGYTF. CDR3 DNA: TGCGCCTCCTCCAGGGACGGTCGTGGCTACACCTTC.

This clone was counted at least ten times. The chain combines TRBV6-2 or TRBV6-3 with TRBJ1-2; maybe TRBD1 (5 bases). Germline values: CDR1 MNHEY, CDR2 SVGEGT. Between the trimmed V and J ends, which lost 2 bases and 4 bases, there was a span of 17 bases. The CDR3 consists of 16 residues. CDR3 protein: CASSYVSNRFSYGYTF. As DNA, the CDR3 is TGTGCCAGCAGTTACGTGTCAAACAGGTTCAGCTATGGCTACACCTTC.

The chain links TRBV7-2 to TRBJ2-7; 7 bases match TRBD1. V lost 4 bases and J lost 2; bases outside the gene matches: 8. This CDR3 region has 15 residues. The V gene's germline CDR1 is SGHTA and CDR2 FQGNSA. CDR3 sequence reads: CASSSSQGKAYEQYF. DNA for the CDR3: TGTGCCAGCAGCTCGTCACAGGGGAAGGCCTACGAGCAGTACTTC.

Here the CDR3 reads CSASFGGHSNQPQHF. DNA for the CDR3: TGCAGTGCTAGTTTCGGCGGACATAGCAATCAGCCCCAGCATTTT. V is TRBV20-1 and J is TRBJ1-5; D may be TRBD1 (5 bases). The CDR3 consists of 15 residues. Germline V gene sequence: CDR1 DFQATT, CDR2 SNEGSKA (reference sequence). The germline V and J ends were trimmed by 3 bases and 0 bases, with 12 bases remaining between them.

The chain recombines TRBV19 with TRBJ1-4, with D tentatively TRBD1 (5 bases). This CDR3 region has 13 residues. Between the trimmed V and J ends, which lost 8 bases and 4 bases, there was a span of 11 bases. Germline V gene data show CDR1 as LNHDA and CDR2 as SQIVND (reference sequence). The CDR3 DNA sequence: TGTGCCAGTGGGGGGAGGGGTAATGAAAAACTGTTTTTT. Translation gives CASGGRGNEKLFF.

The chain has TRBV19 and TRBJ1-5, with D possibly being TRBD1 (6 bases). The germline CDR1 and CDR2 sequences are LNHDA and SQIVND (reference sequence). V lost 7 bases to trimming and J lost 4 bases, with 17 bases between them. The CDR3 contains 15 residues. CDR3 loop: CASTRRGPSNQPQHF. The CDR3 nucleotides read TGTGCCAGTACTCGTCGGGGGCCATCTAATCAGCCCCAGCATTTT.

This clone was counted once. The V call is TRBV6-5, the J call TRBJ1-3; D remains ambiguous. The CDR3 contains 15 residues. Trimming removed 0 bases at V and 3 bases at J, with 9 bases between. Germline values: CDR1 MNHEY, CDR2 SVGAGI. The CDR3 DNA reads TGTGCCAGCAGTTACTCCCCCGGCGGTGGAAACACCATATATTTT. This codes for CASSYSPGGGNTIYF.

The rearrangement links TRBV27 to TRBJ2-3; TRBD2 matches at 7 bases. The CDR3 has 15 residues. The ends lost 11 bases at V and 1 base at J; junction bases unmatched: 12. Germline CDR1 is MNHEY and CDR2 is SMNVEV (reference sequence). Here the CDR3 reads CAGSQRGRRTDTQYF. CDR3 DNA: TGTGCCGGTTCCCAGCGGGGCCGCCGCACAGATACGCAGTATTTT.

The rearrangement joins TRBV7-6 to TRBJ2-3, with D possibly matching TRBD2 (6 bases). The CDR3 has 15 residues. Germline V gene data show CDR1 as SGHVS and CDR2 as FNYEAQ. Trimming removed 1 base from V and 2 bases from J, with 10 bases in between. CDR3 in DNA: TGTGCCAGCAGCTTAGAGGGAGGAGCCACAGATACGCAGTATTTT. Protein: CASSLEGGATDTQYF.

This chain connects TRBV4-3 to TRBJ2-1; the match to TRBD2 covers 13 bases. Germline values: CDR1 LGHNA, CDR2 YSLEER. V trimming: 0 bases; J trimming: 2 bases; junction bases outside the gene matches: 4. CDR3 length equals 18 residues. As DNA, the CDR3 is TGCGCCAGCAGCCAAGATTTCACTAGCGGGGGGGCCTACAATGAGCAGTTCTTC. Translating gives CASSQDFTSGGAYNEQFF.

This chain joins TRBV3-1 (or the pseudogene TRBV3-2) and TRBJ2-7; D possibly corresponds to TRBD1 (5 bases). CDR1 LGHDT and CDR2 YNNKEL come from the germline V gene (reference sequence). This CDR3 is built from 20 residues. V shed 1 base and J shed 3 bases, with 28 bases lying between them. CDR3 sequence reads: CASSQAFKAGLSFKIYEQYF. For the CDR3, the DNA is TGTGCCAGCAGCCAAGCGTTCAAGGCAGGGTTAAGTTTTAAAATCTACGAGCAGTACTTC.

The chain carries TRBV7-3 and TRBJ2-7; tentatively, D is TRBD1 (6 bases). CDR1 and CDR2 (germline): SGHTA, FQGTGA. The CDR3 runs to 13 residues. The V end lost 2 bases, the J end lost 5 bases, and 10 bases lay between the germline ends. For the CDR3, the DNA is TGTGCCAGCAGCTTAGCAAACAGGGACGAGCAGTACTTC. Its protein is CASSLANRDEQYF.

The J gene is TRBJ2-7, the V gene TRBV19, with 7 bases matching TRBD1. V was pared by 1 base and J by 3 bases, with 6 bases of the junction left unmatched. Germline V lookup: CDR1 LNHDA, CDR2 SQIVND (reference sequence). This CDR3 comprises 15 residues. CDR3 bases: TGTGCCAGTAGTATAGGGGACAGCGCTTACTACGAGCAGTACTTC. This translates into CASSIGDSAYYEQYF.

The gene calls are TRBV27 and TRBJ2-1; 10 bases match TRBD2. This CDR3 spans 16 amino acids. Germline assignment: CDR1 MNHEY and CDR2 SMNVEV (reference sequence). The J segment lost 5 bases and the V segment lost 5 bases, leaving 9 bases of the junction unmatched. The CDR3 bases are TGTGCCAGCAGTACAGGGCGGCTAGCGGGGGACAATGAGCAGTTCTTC. The encoded protein is CASSTGRLAGDNEQFF.

The chain recombines TRBV5-4 with TRBJ2-1; D ambiguous. Per germline, CDR1 SGHNT and CDR2 YYREEE (reference sequence). Trimming cost V 3 bases and J 7 bases, with 20 bases left between them. This CDR3 contains 16 residues. CDR3 nucleotides: TGTGCCAGCAGCTCCCACCAAATGACTGGAAAAAATGAGCAGTTCTTC. Its protein is CASSSHQMTGKNEQFF. Using reference TRBV5-4 and TRBJ2-1 for the parts outside the CDR3, the full variable domain is ETGVTQSPTHLIKTRGQQVTLRCSSQSGHNTVSWYQQALGQGPQFIFQYYREEENGRGNFPPRFSGLQFPNYSSELNVNALELDDSALYLCASSSHQMTGKNEQFFGPGTRLTVL.

The chain is built from TRBV11-2 and TRBJ1-2; D ambiguous. This CDR3 has 12 residues. V lost 5 bases and J lost 13, with 17 bases in between. CDR1 and CDR2 (germline): SGHAT, FQNNGV. The CDR3 region has the DNA TGTGCCAGCAGCCGATCAGACCCCCTCTTCACCTTC. Amino acid sequence: CASSRSDPLFTF.

The rearrangement joins TRBV7-2 to TRBJ1-1; D unresolved. The CDR3 is 16 residues long. With 1 base removed from V and 1 base from J, the gap between germline ends came to 13 bases. The germline V gene has CDR1 SGHTA and CDR2 FQGNSA. The CDR3: CASSLGLLRRNTEAFF. Written as DNA, the CDR3 is TGTGCCAGCAGCTTAGGACTCCTACGGCGGAACACTGAAGCTTTCTTT.

The chain uses TRBV6-5 and TRBJ1-1; D gene ambiguous. The ends were cut back, 10 bases at V and 8 bases at J, with 17 bases in the middle. The germline gives CDR1 MNHEY, CDR2 SVGAGI. The CDR3 totals 12 residues. The CDR3 nucleotides are TGTGCCACATACTTCGGGAGGCTGGAAGCTTTCTTT. It translates to CATYFGRLEAFF.

The V and J genes are TRBV19 and TRBJ2-6; no clear D gene. V lost 1 base, J lost 3 bases, and 7 bases lay in between. Germline loops: CDR1 LNHDA, CDR2 SQIVND (reference sequence). This CDR3 has 15 residues. CDR3 residues: CASSIVRVGANVLTF. The CDR3 DNA reads as TGTGCCAGTAGTATAGTAAGGGTTGGGGCCAACGTCCTGACTTTC.

The sample holds one count of this clone. V is TRBV5-1 and J is TRBJ2-5, with D perhaps TRBD2 (5 bases). Germline V gene lookup returns CDR1 SGHRS and CDR2 YFSETQ. The CDR3 sequence is 15 residues long. V was pared by 0 bases and J by 5 bases, with 14 bases between. The CDR3 loop reads CASSLAPGSGETQYF. The CDR3 region has the DNA TGCGCCAGCAGCTTGGCCCCGGGGTCGGGGGAGACCCAGTACTTC.